The 15 T cell receptor beta chains below all came from one sample that was sequenced in a study of T cell responses to AZD1222 COVID-19 vaccine (dated by TCRdb to the early 2020s). The time point label for this specimen denotes: baseline before first vaccination. The protocol used for the library was the immunoSEQ multiplex PCR assay. The table comes from immuneACCESS by way of TCRdb, which keeps in-frame sequences with V and J called. Part of the clones is missing from these tables; in studies checked, under half for an unresolved V gene and the rest for unknown reasons. The sample includes some 130,000 clones, with 88% observed a single time. The top ten constitute 2.4% of the sample. The sample consisted of peripheral blood, taken on day 0 of AZD1222 vaccination. The source of these receptors is an adult in good health.

This chain connects TRBV19 to TRBJ1-1; the D is unclear. Trimming removed 4 bases from V and 5 bases from J, with 11 bases in between. Germline V CDR1 and CDR2: LNHDA, SQIVND (reference sequence). The CDR3 runs to 13 residues. DNA of the CDR3: TGTGCCAGTAGTAATCCGGGAAGAACTGAAGCTTTCTTT. Translating gives CASSNPGRTEAFF.

This clone was seen only once. This sequence joins TRBV2 and TRBJ2-1, with 9 bases matching TRBD2. Per germline, CDR1 SNHLY and CDR2 FYNNEI. This CDR3 has 15 amino acids. Germline trimming cut 6 bases from V and 10 bases from J; bases unmatched to any gene: 13. DNA for the CDR3: TGTGCCAGCAGAGTGCGGGAGGGGGGTCTTATAGAGCAGTTCTTC. This translates into CASRVREGGLIEQFF.

The rearrangement links TRBV6-5 to TRBJ2-7; D remains unclear. The CDR3 sequence is 12 residues long. Germline CDR1 and CDR2: MNHEY and SVGAGI. Trimming removed 6 bases from V and 4 bases from J, with 10 bases in between. CDR3 in DNA: TGTGCCAGCAGCACAGTAAGATACGAGCAGTACTTC. Translated: CASSTVRYEQYF.

This clone appeared a single time. CDR3 sequence (DNA): TGCAGCGTTAGGCTTCCGGGACTAGCGGGAGAAAACATTCAGTACTTC. As protein: CSVRLPGLAGENIQYF. J is TRBJ2-4 and V is TRBV29-1; 14 nucleotides align to TRBD2. V shed 5 bases, J shed 5 bases, and the junction held 8 bases outside the gene matches. Germline V gives CDR1 SQVTM, CDR2 ANQGSEA. The CDR3 covers 16 residues. The full variable domain, its missing parts supplied by reference TRBV29-1 and TRBJ2-4, is SAVISQKPSRDICQRGTSLTIQCQVDSQVTMMFWYRQQPGQSLTLIATANQGSEATYESGFVIDKFPISRPNLTFSTLTVSNMSPEDSSIYLCSVRLPGLAGENIQYFGAGTRLSVL.

This clone was observed a few times. The chain recombines TRBV11-2 with TRBJ1-3; a possible D gene is TRBD1 (6 bases). The CDR3 is made up of 16 amino acids. The germline V gene encodes CDR1 SGHAT and CDR2 FQNNGV. With 2 bases removed from V and 0 bases from J, the gap between germline ends came to 11 bases. Here the CDR3 reads CASSLRAGDSGNTIYF. The CDR3 region has the DNA TGTGCCAGCAGCTTACGGGCAGGGGACTCTGGAAACACCATATATTTT.

The chain joins TRBV29-1 to TRBJ2-7, with 7 bases that match TRBD1. V was clipped by 7 bases and J by 0 bases; unmatched bases: 6. Germline values: CDR1 SQVTM, CDR2 ANQGSEA. The length of the CDR3 is 13 residues. CDR3 region: CSGMGQSSYEQYF. The CDR3 DNA reads TGCAGCGGGATGGGACAGTCCTCCTACGAGCAGTACTTC.

The V call is TRBV10-1, the J call TRBJ1-2, with D maybe TRBD1 (5 bases). Germline CDR1 is WNHNN and CDR2 is SYGVQD (reference sequence). V shed 6 bases and J shed 2 bases, with 10 bases lying between them. The CDR3 runs to 13 residues. This CDR3 is CASSLDRNYGYTF. The CDR3 DNA reads as TGCGCCAGCAGCCTCGACAGAAACTATGGCTACACCTTC.

The chain joins TRBV14 to TRBJ2-5; tentatively, D is TRBD1 (6 bases). Looked up from germline, CDR1 is SGHDN and CDR2 is FVKESK. CDR3 length: 16 amino acids. The ends were cut back, 5 bases at V and 1 base at J, with 17 bases in the middle. In DNA, the CDR3 is TGTGCCAGCAGCGCATACTCCGGGACAACCCAAGAGACCCAGTACTTC. Its translation: CASSAYSGTTQETQYF.

The chain has TRBV19 and TRBJ2-7; D is undetermined. CDR3 length: 13 amino acids. Germline values: CDR1 LNHDA, CDR2 SQIVND (reference sequence). V lost 3 bases and J lost 4, with 10 bases in between. As DNA, the CDR3 is TGTGCCAGTAGTATTATAGTTGGGTACGAGCAGTACTTC. This gives the protein CASSIIVGYEQYF.

The CDR3 bases are TGTGCCAGTAGTATATTAATAGGGGGGTCGGGAGGACCCCAGCATTTT. Residues: CASSILIGGSGGPQHF. The chain carries TRBV19 and TRBJ1-5; possibly TRBD1 for D (6 bases). V was shortened by 2 bases and J by 10 bases, with 21 bases between the two germline ends. CDR1 is LNHDA, CDR2 SQIVND, per germline (reference sequence). This CDR3 is 16 amino acids long.

This chain uses TRBV11-2 with TRBJ2-7, with TRBD1 matching 7 bases. Trimming at V came to 3 bases and at J to 6 bases, leaving 8 bases not matched to a gene. The CDR3 contains 14 residues. Germline values: CDR1 SGHAT, CDR2 FQNNGV. CDR3 sequence reads: CASSFETGSGEQYF. In nucleotides, the CDR3 is TGTGCCAGCAGCTTTGAGACAGGGTCGGGCGAGCAGTACTTC.

This chain joins TRBV7-2 and TRBJ1-6; TRBD1 is a possible D gene (6 bases). Germline-derived CDR1 and CDR2 are SGHTA and FQGNSA. The V end lost 5 bases, the J end lost 2 bases, and 10 bases lay between the germline ends. The CDR3 is 15 residues long. CDR3 DNA sequence: TGTGCCAGCAGCCCGCGGACAGCCTATAATTCACCCCTCCACTTT. Translation: CASSPRTAYNSPLHF. The variable domain in full, with the rest retrieved from reference TRBV7-2 and TRBJ1-6, is GAGVSQSPSNKVTEKGKDVELRCDPISGHTALYWYRQSLGQGLEFLIYFQGNSAPDKSGLPSDRFSAERTGGSVSTLTIQRTQQEDSAVYLCASSPRTAYNSPLHFGNGTRLTVT.

In DNA form, the CDR3 reads TGTGCCAGCAGGTCAACCGGGACAGGGGGCAAGGAGCAGTACTTC. It yields the protein CASRSTGTGGKEQYF. The J gene is TRBJ2-7, the V gene TRBV5-4; 12 bases match TRBD1. The germline CDR1 and CDR2 sequences are SGHNT and YYREEE (reference sequence). Trimming at V came to 5 bases and at J to 7 bases, leaving 10 bases not matched to a gene. This CDR3 contains 15 residues.

The chain joins TRBV28 to TRBJ2-7, with a possible D match to TRBD2 (7 bases). This CDR3 has 14 residues. The V gene lost 6 bases and the J gene lost 3 bases, with 15 bases spanning the gap. Germline lookup yields CDR1 MDHEN and CDR2 SYDVKM. The CDR3 DNA sequence: TGTGCCAGCAGCGGGGGGCGCCGGGACTACGAGCAGTACTTC. It specifies CASSGGRRDYEQYF. The variable domain in full, completed from reference TRBV28 and TRBJ2-7, reads DVKVTQSSRYLVKRTGEKVFLECVQDMDHENMFWYRQDPGLGLRLIYFSYDVKMKEKGDIPEGYSVSREKKERFSLILESASTNQTSMYLCASSGGRRDYEQYFGPGTRLTVT.

The chain carries TRBV27 and TRBJ1-2; 9 positions match TRBD1. Per the germline V gene, CDR1 is MNHEY and CDR2 is SMNVEV (reference sequence). This CDR3 region has 13 residues. The V segment lost 5 bases and the J segment 10 bases; nucleotides outside the gene matches: 8. CDR3 in amino acids: CASSGGWDRAYTF. As DNA, the CDR3 is TGTGCCAGCAGTGGGGGCTGGGACAGGGCCTACACCTTC.